A selection of T cell receptor beta chains follows, all from one sample in a study of CXCR3-negative and CXCR3-positive naive CD8 T cells. After re-calling the 5' RACE reads, TCRdb lists one entry per CDR3 protein, DNA absent. This specimen shows about 98,000 distinct CDR3 sequences; the ten leading clones hold less than 0.85%. Sequencing was done on a sample of naive CXCR3+ CD8+ T cells from blood. These receptors originate from a human donor in good health. Some clones in this sample may be carry-over from other donors' samples. CDR3s include the opening cysteine and the closing phenylalanine or tryptophan.

TRBV5-1	TRBJ2-1	CASSLESEGQPPDNEQFF
TRBV27	TRBJ2-1	CASSFGSGGADNEQFF
TRBV28	TRBJ1-4	CASSSPFEKLFF
TRBV12-3/TRBV12-4	TRBJ2-7	CASSPGTIYEQYF
TRBV15	TRBJ2-3	CATSRVGSTDTQYF
TRBV12-3/TRBV12-4	TRBJ2-3	CASSLGPLGRASTDTQYF
TRBV6-6	TRBJ2-7	CASGGDYHEQYF
TRBV4-1	TRBJ2-2	CASSHVTGGTGELFF
TRBV29-1	TRBJ2-1	CSVEDIRREANEQFF
TRBV6-6	TRBJ2-3	CASSLSGGSTDTQYF
TRBV15	TRBJ1-1	CATSSRLGTNTEAFF
TRBV4-3	TRBJ2-1	CASSHSDLTLYNEQFF
TRBV23-1	TRBJ2-7	CAPGRRTVAYEQYF
TRBV20-1	TRBJ1-2	CSAVGEDGNYGYTF
TRBV6-2/TRBV6-3	TRBJ2-3	CASSYWLGHGGITDTQYF
TRBV7-8	TRBJ2-7	CASSFSATGSYEQYF
TRBV12-5	TRBJ2-5	CASGLAAPKPGAETQYF
TRBV6-2/TRBV6-3	TRBJ1-1	CASSYIGGTEAFF
TRBV28	TRBJ1-2	CASSLGQRLGYTF
TRBV5-1	TRBJ2-2	CASSFFGGPTGELFF